Shown below are 21 T cell receptor beta chains from a single sample sequenced in a study of T cell responses to AZD1222 COVID-19 vaccine. Produced via immunoSEQ multiplex PCR; TCRdb's table is partial and in-frame only. Of over 130,000 clones detected, approximately 90% appear once; the ten largest clones hold under 4.5%. The sample here was peripheral blood, taken 28 days after the second AZD1222 dose. These receptors originate from an adult who received the AZD1222 COVID-19 vaccine.

The rearrangement uses TRBV4-3 and TRBJ2-3; 11 bases agree with TRBD2. The CDR3 extends over 14 amino acids. Germline V gene sequence: CDR1 LGHNA, CDR2 YSLEER. Trimming took 4 bases from V and 5 from J; bases not matched to a gene: 2. CDR3 DNA sequence: TGCGCCAGCAGCCCGGGACTAGCGGAAGATACGCAGTATTTT. Its translation: CASSPGLAEDTQYF.

The chain combines TRBV7-9 with TRBJ1-2; D is ambiguous. This CDR3 region has 16 residues. CDR1 is SEHNR, CDR2 FQNEAQ, per germline (reference sequence). V shed 1 base and J shed 0 bases, with 12 bases lying between them. CDR3 DNA: TGTGCCAGCAGCTTAGGAGGGTCAAGAGCTAACTATGGCTACACCTTC. It is translated as CASSLGGSRANYGYTF. The whole variable domain, remainder taken from reference TRBV7-9 and TRBJ1-2, is DTGVSQNPRHKITKRGQNVTFRCDPISEHNRLYWYRQTLGQGPEFLTYFQNEAQLEKSRLLSDRFSAERPKGSFSTLEIQRTEQGDSAMYLCASSLGGSRANYGYTFGSGTRLTVV.

J is TRBJ2-2 and V is TRBV9; 7 bases line up with TRBD1. With 0 bases clipped from V and 6 bases from J, the junction kept 2 bases outside the gene matches. This CDR3 is 14 amino acids long. The germline CDR1 and CDR2 sequences are SGDLS and YYNGEE. CDR3 loop: CASSVVQGAGELFF. The CDR3 nucleotides are TGTGCCAGCAGCGTAGTGCAGGGGGCCGGGGAGCTGTTTTTT.

V is TRBV9 and J is TRBJ1-2; D remains ambiguous. V gave up 4 bases and J gave up 8 bases, with 15 bases separating them. The CDR3 consists of 13 residues. The germline CDR1 and CDR2 sequences are SGDLS and YYNGEE. As DNA, the CDR3 is TGTGCCAGCAGCCTCCCCTCCCCGTCCGGCTACACCTTC. This gives the protein CASSLPSPSGYTF.

This chain connects TRBV9 to TRBJ2-7; TRBD2 matches 12 bases. With 4 bases clipped from V and 7 bases from J, the junction kept 9 bases outside the gene matches. This CDR3 has 15 amino acids. Germline V gives CDR1 SGDLS, CDR2 YYNGEE. The CDR3 DNA sequence: TGTGCCAGCAGCCCCTGGACTAGCGGGATAGATGAGCAGTACTTC. Its translation is CASSPWTSGIDEQYF.

The chain combines TRBV18 with TRBJ1-1; D gene uncertain. From germline, CDR1 is KGHSH and CDR2 LQKENI. Between the trimmed V and J ends, which lost 2 bases and 1 base, there was a span of 8 bases. The CDR3 is 14 residues long. The CDR3 reads CASSPNSGNTEAFF. CDR3 in DNA: TGTGCCAGCTCACCAAATTCAGGGAACACTGAAGCTTTCTTT.

The chain is built from TRBV5-4 and TRBJ1-1; D not resolved. Germline lookup yields CDR1 SGHNT and CDR2 YYREEE (reference sequence). This CDR3 has 15 amino acids. Trimming stripped 3 bases from V and 3 bases from J, with 15 bases between. CDR3 DNA sequence: TGTGCCAGCAGCTCTCGGACGGATGCCGACACTGAAGCTTTCTTT. Translated, it gives CASSSRTDADTEAFF.

The gene calls are TRBV7-9 and TRBJ1-2; D call uncertain. Trimming took 1 base from V and 0 from J, leaving 6 bases between them. The CDR3 loop spans 14 amino acids. The germline CDR1 and CDR2 sequences are SEHNR and FQNEAQ (reference sequence). CDR3 amino acids: CASSLVPPNYGYTF. The CDR3 DNA reads as TGTGCCAGCAGCTTAGTTCCACCTAACTATGGCTACACCTTC.

The V and J genes are TRBV7-2 and TRBJ1-1; D is uncertain. The CDR3 contains 13 residues. CDR1 and CDR2 from the germline V gene are SGHTA and FQGNSA. V dropped 1 base and J dropped 3 bases, with 6 bases sitting between them. Here the CDR3 reads CASSLVEDTEAFF. The CDR3 DNA reads as TGTGCCAGCAGCTTAGTTGAGGACACTGAAGCTTTCTTT.

The V gene is TRBV15, the J gene TRBJ1-4; no clear D gene. Trimming stripped 1 base from V and 0 bases from J, with 12 bases between. The germline V gene has CDR1 LNHNV and CDR2 YYDKDF (reference sequence). This CDR3 region has 17 residues. The CDR3 loop reads CATSRGARLATNEKLFF. In DNA form, the CDR3 reads TGTGCCACCAGCAGAGGGGCCCGGCTTGCAACTAATGAAAAACTGTTTTTT. The variable domain in full, with the rest retrieved from reference TRBV15 and TRBJ1-4, is DAMVIQNPRYQVTQFGKPVTLSCSQTLNHNVMYWYQQKSSQAPKLLFHYYDKDFNNEADTPDNFQSRRPNTSFCFLDIRSPGLGDTAMYLCATSRGARLATNEKLFFGSGTQLSVL.

J is TRBJ2-3 and V is TRBV7-3; no clear D. Trimming took 3 bases from V and 0 from J, leaving 1 base between them. This CDR3 is built from 12 residues. Germline V gives CDR1 SGHTA, CDR2 FQGTGA. For the CDR3, the DNA is TGTGCCAGCAGCTTGAGCACAGATACGCAGTATTTT. It is translated as CASSLSTDTQYF.

The V gene is TRBV9, the J gene TRBJ1-5, with a possible D match to TRBD1 (5 bases). The germline V gene has CDR1 SGDLS and CDR2 YYNGEE. This CDR3 is built from 15 residues. Trimming removed 3 bases at V and 0 bases at J, with 10 bases between. The CDR3 region has the DNA TGTGCCAGCAGCGCTCGGGGGGATAGCAATCAGCCCCAGCATTTT. It is translated as CASSARGDSNQPQHF.

The chain has TRBV5-4 and TRBJ2-1; maybe TRBD1 (6 bases). In germline, CDR1 is SGHNT, CDR2 YYREEE (reference sequence). This CDR3 has 15 amino acids. V was pared by 4 bases and J by 1 base, with 12 bases between. The CDR3 protein is CASSPSGVSYNEQFF. For the CDR3, the DNA is TGTGCCAGCAGCCCCTCAGGGGTGTCCTACAATGAGCAGTTCTTC.

The CDR3 DNA is TGCGCCAGCAGCCAAGATCCGGGTAGCACAGATACGCAGTATTTT. Residues: CASSQDPGSTDTQYF. This chain uses TRBV4-3 with TRBJ2-3; D gene uncertain. This CDR3 has 15 residues. V lost 0 bases to trimming and J lost 0 bases, with 7 bases between them. Per germline, CDR1 LGHNA and CDR2 YSLEER.

The chain links TRBV19 to TRBJ1-1; TRBD1 is a possible D gene (5 bases). The V gene lost 6 bases and the J gene lost 1 base, with 9 bases spanning the gap. This CDR3 contains 13 residues. Germline V gene data show CDR1 as LNHDA and CDR2 as SQIVND (reference sequence). CDR3 coding DNA: TGTGCCAGTAGGCGACAGAGGAACACTGAAGCTTTCTTT. This translates into CASRRQRNTEAFF. Filled out from reference TRBV19 and TRBJ1-1, the complete variable domain reads DGGITQSPKYLFRKEGQNVTLSCEQNLNHDAMYWYRQDPGQGLRLIYYSQIVNDFQKGDIAEGYSVSREKKESFPLTVTSAQKNPTAFYLCASRRQRNTEAFFGQGTRLTVV.

The chain combines TRBV7-9 with TRBJ2-3; no clear D gene. Germline V gene lookup returns CDR1 SEHNR and CDR2 FQNEAQ (reference sequence). The ends were cut back, 6 bases at V and 5 bases at J, with 15 bases in the middle. The CDR3 contains 14 residues. The DNA for the CDR3 is TGTGCCAGCAGTTCAAGGTTTAAGTTAGATACGCAGTATTTT. Translation: CASSSRFKLDTQYF.

The chain links TRBV28 to TRBJ1-1; D unresolved. This CDR3 region has 11 residues. V shed 6 bases and J shed 4 bases, with 6 bases lying between them. Germline values: CDR1 MDHEN, CDR2 SYDVKM. The CDR3 region is CASSGPTEAFF. In DNA, the CDR3 is TGTGCCAGCAGCGGGCCCACTGAAGCTTTCTTT.

The chain couples TRBV28 to TRBJ2-3, with D tentatively TRBD2 (6 bases). The V end was cut by 4 bases, the J end by 4 bases, with 15 bases between. Germline assignment: CDR1 MDHEN and CDR2 SYDVKM. The CDR3 contains 15 residues. CDR3: CASSYLTRGSDTQYF. The CDR3 DNA reads TGTGCCAGCAGTTATTTAACCCGGGGGTCAGATACGCAGTATTTT. The full variable domain, in which reference TRBV28 and TRBJ2-3 provide the parts outside the CDR3, is DVKVTQSSRYLVKRTGEKVFLECVQDMDHENMFWYRQDPGLGLRLIYFSYDVKMKEKGDIPEGYSVSREKKERFSLILESASTNQTSMYLCASSYLTRGSDTQYFGPGTRLTVL.

This CDR3 is CASGALWGYTF. The CDR3 bases are TGTGCCAGTGGGGCTCTGTGGGGCTACACCTTC. The gene calls are TRBV9 and TRBJ1-2; D is perhaps TRBD1 (5 bases). V lost 8 bases, J lost 8 bases, and 13 bases lay in between. CDR1 is SGDLS and CDR2 is YYNGEE in the germline V gene. The CDR3 is 11 residues long.

The chain couples TRBV19 to TRBJ1-2; D is unresolved. Germline-derived CDR1 and CDR2 are LNHDA and SQIVND (reference sequence). The CDR3 is 14 residues long. V lost 3 bases and J 4 bases, leaving 12 bases between the germline ends. CDR3 sequence (DNA): TGTGCCAGTAGTATTGGACCACTAGGCTATGGCTACACCTTC. This translates into CASSIGPLGYGYTF.

The V gene is TRBV5-1, the J gene TRBJ2-7; 7 bases map to TRBD1. Germline V gene data show CDR1 as SGHRS and CDR2 as YFSETQ. The CDR3 length is 14 residues. With V trimmed by 3 bases and J by 1 base, 4 bases remained unmatched. The CDR3 coding sequence is TGCGCCAGCAGCTCCCGGACAGGATCCTACGAGCAGTACTTC. It specifies CASSSRTGSYEQYF.